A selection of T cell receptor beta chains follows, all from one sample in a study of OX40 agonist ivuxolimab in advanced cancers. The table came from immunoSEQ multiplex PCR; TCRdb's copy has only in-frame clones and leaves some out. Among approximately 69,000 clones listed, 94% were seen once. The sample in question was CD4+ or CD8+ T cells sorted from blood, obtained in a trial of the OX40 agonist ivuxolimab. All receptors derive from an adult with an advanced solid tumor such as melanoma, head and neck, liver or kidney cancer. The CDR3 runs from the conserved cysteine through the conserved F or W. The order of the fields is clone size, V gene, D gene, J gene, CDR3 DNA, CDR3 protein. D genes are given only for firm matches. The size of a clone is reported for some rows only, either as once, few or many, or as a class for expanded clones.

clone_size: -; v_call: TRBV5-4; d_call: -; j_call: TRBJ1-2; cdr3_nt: TGTGCCAGCAGCTTGTTAGGCGACAGCCCTAACTATGGCTACACCTTC; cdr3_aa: CASSLLGDSPNYGYTF
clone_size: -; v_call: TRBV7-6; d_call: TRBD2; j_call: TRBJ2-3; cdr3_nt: TGTGCCAGCAGCTTAGAACTAGCGGGGGGCACAGATACGCAGTATTTT; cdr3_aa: CASSLELAGGTDTQYF
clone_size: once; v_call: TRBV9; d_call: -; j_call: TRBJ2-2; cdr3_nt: TGTGCCAGCAGCGAGAACACCGGGGAGCTGTTTTTT; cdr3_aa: CASSENTGELFF
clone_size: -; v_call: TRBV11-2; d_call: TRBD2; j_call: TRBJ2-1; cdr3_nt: TGTGCCAGCAGCTTAGGAGGCGGGAGGGGCAGGGCGCAGTTCTTC; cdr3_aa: CASSLGGGRGRAQFF
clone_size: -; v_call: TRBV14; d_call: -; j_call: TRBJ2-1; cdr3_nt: TGTGCCAGCAGCCAAGATGCGGGACTGCTCTCCTACAATGAGCAGTTCTTC; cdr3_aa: CASSQDAGLLSYNEQFF
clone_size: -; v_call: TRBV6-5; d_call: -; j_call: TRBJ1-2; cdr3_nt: TGTGCCAGCACCCTGGGGTCTAACTATGGCTACACCTTC; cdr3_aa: CASTLGSNYGYTF
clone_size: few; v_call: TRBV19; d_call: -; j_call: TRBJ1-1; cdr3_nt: TGTGCCAGTAGTCAGGGGATGGCCACTGAAGCTTTCTTT; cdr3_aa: CASSQGMATEAFF
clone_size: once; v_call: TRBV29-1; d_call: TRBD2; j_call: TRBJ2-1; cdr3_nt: TGCAGCGTTGAAAAAGCGGGAAGCTACAATGAGCAGTTCTTC; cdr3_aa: CSVEKAGSYNEQFF
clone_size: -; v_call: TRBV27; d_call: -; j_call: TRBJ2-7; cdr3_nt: TGTGCCAGCAGTGGAGGAGCCGCACCCTACGAGCAGTACTTC; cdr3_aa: CASSGGAAPYEQYF
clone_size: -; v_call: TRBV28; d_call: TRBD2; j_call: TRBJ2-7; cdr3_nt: TGTGCCAGCAGTTTTGGGACTAGCGGGACCTACGAGCAGTACTTC; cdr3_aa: CASSFGTSGTYEQYF
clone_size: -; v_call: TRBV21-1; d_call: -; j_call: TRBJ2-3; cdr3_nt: TGTGCCAGCAGCAAGCCCGCCGAAGTTTCTAGCACAGATACGCAGTATTTT; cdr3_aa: CASSKPAEVSSTDTQYF
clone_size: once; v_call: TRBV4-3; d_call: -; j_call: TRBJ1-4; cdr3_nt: TGCGCCAGCAGCCAAGATCGAGGGGGTGAAAAACTGTTTTTT; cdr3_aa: CASSQDRGGEKLFF
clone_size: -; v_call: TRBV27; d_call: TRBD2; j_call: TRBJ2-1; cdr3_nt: TGTGCCAGCAGCCGGTTAGGAGCGGGGGTGGTGGATGAGCAGTTCTTC; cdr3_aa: CASSRLGAGVVDEQFF
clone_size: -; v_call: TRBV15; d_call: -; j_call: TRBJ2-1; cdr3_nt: TGTGCCACCAGCAGAGAAGGGGGAGAGTGGGATGAGCAGTTCTTC; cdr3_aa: CATSREGGEWDEQFF
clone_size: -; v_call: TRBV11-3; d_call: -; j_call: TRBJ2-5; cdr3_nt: TGTGCCAGCAGCCCCCGGCTGGAGGAGACCCAGTACTTC; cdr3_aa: CASSPRLEETQYF
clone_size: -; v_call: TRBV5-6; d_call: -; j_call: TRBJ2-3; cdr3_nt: TGTGCCAGCAGTTCTGGATCAGATACGCAGTATTTT; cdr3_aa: CASSSGSDTQYF
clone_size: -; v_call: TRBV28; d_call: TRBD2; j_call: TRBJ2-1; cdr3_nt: TGTGCCAGCAGAAGCGGGACTAGCGGTTACAATGAGCAGTTCTTC; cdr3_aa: CASRSGTSGYNEQFF
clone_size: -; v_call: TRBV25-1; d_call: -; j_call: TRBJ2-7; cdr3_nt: TGTGCCAGCAGTGACAGCACCCTCTCCTACGAGCAGTACTTC; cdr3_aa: CASSDSTLSYEQYF
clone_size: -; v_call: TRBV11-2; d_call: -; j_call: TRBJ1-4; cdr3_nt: TGTGCCAGCAGCCTATGGGGGGGATCTAATGAAAAACTGTTTTTT; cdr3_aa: CASSLWGGSNEKLFF
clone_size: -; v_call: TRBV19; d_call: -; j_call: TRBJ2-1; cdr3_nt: TGTGCCAGTAGTATGGGCCCTGAGCAGTTCTTC; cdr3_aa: CASSMGPEQFF
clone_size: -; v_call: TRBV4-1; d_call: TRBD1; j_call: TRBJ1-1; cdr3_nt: TGCGCCAGCAGCCAGCTCCTGGGGACAGGGCGAGCTTTCTTT; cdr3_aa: CASSQLLGTGRAFF
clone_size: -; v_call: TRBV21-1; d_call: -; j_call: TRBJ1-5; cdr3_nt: TGTGCCAGCAGCAGGGGGTTGAAGGGAAGGGATCAGCCCCAGCATTTT; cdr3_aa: CASSRGLKGRDQPQHF
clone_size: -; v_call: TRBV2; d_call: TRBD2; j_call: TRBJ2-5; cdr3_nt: TGTGCCACCCGATCTAGCGGGGAAGAGACCCAGTACTTC; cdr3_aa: CATRSSGEETQYF
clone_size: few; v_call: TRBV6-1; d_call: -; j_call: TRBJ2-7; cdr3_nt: TGTGCCAGCAGGGACGGGGCGGGAGAGCAGTACTTC; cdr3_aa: CASRDGAGEQYF
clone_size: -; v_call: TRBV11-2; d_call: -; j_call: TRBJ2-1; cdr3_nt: TGTGCCAGCAGCCGCACTCCCGGGGAGCAGTTCTTC; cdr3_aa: CASSRTPGEQFF
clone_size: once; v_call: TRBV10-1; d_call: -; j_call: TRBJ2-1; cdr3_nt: TGCGCCAGCAGAGACGTGGCTAGCTCCTACAATGAGCAGTTCTTC; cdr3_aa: CASRDVASSYNEQFF
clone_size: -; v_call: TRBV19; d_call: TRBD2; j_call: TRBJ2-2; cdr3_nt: TGTGCCAGTAGACTATTCAGCGGGACGAACACCGGGGAGCTGTTTTTT; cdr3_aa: CASRLFSGTNTGELFF
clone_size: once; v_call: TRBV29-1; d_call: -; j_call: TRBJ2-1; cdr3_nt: TGCAGCGTTGAAGATCGGGGCGGTCGGGGGTTCTTC; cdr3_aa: CSVEDRGGRGFF
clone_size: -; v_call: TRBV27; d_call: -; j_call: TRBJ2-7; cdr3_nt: TGTGCCAGCAGTCAGGAGACAGCCCCCTCCTACGAGCAGTACTTC; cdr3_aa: CASSQETAPSYEQYF
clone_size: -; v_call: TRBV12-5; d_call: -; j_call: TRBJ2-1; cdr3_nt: TGTGCTAGTGGTTTGGTACTTCCGCTTTCCCATGAGCAGTTCTTC; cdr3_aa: CASGLVLPLSHEQFF
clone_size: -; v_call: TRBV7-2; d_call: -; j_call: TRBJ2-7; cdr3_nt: TGTGCCAGCAGCTTACTTTCCAGTGTTTACTACGAGCAGTACTTC; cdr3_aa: CASSLLSSVYYEQYF
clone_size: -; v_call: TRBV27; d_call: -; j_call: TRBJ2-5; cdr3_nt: TGTGCCAGCAGTTTATTCAGCGGGTCCGGAGGCCAGTACTTC; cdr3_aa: CASSLFSGSGGQYF
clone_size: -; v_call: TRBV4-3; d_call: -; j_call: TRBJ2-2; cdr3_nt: TGCGCCAGCAGCGGGGGGGCCGGGCCCGGGGAGCTGTTTTTT; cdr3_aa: CASSGGAGPGELFF
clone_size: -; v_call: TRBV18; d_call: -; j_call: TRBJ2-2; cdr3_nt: TGTGCCAGCTCACCACCTTACCGGTTCGCCGGGGAGCTGTTTTTT; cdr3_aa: CASSPPYRFAGELFF
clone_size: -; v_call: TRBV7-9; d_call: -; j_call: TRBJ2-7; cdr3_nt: TGTGCCAGCAGCTTAGCAGGCAGGGGCTACGAGCAGTACTTC; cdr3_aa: CASSLAGRGYEQYF
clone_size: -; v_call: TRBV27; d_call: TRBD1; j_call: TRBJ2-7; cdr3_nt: TGTGCCAGCAGTCTACTCCCGGACAGGAACTACGAGCAGTACTTC; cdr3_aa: CASSLLPDRNYEQYF
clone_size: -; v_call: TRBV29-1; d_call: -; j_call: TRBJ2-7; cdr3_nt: TGCAGCGTTGTTGGACAGTCCTACGAGCAGTACTTC; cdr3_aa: CSVVGQSYEQYF
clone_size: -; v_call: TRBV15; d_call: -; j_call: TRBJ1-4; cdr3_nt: TGTGCCACCAGAGACTTGGCAGGGATGGGTGAAAAACTGTTTTTT; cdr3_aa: CATRDLAGMGEKLFF
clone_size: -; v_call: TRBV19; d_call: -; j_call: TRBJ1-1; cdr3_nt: TGTGCCAGTAGCTCCCACCCGGGAGGGCCCACTGAAGCTTTCTTT; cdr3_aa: CASSSHPGGPTEAFF
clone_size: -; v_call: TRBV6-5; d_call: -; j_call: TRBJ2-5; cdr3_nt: TGTGCCAGCACCACGGGTATTATGGAGACCCAGTACTTC; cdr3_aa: CASTTGIMETQYF
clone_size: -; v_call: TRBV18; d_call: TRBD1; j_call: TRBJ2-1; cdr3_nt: TGTGCCAGCTCACCCTATACGGGACAGGGGTACAATGAGCAGTTCTTC; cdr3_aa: CASSPYTGQGYNEQFF
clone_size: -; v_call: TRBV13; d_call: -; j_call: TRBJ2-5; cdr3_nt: TGTGCCAGCAGCTTAGGAGGGGAACGGTGGGAGACCCAGTACTTC; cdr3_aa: CASSLGGERWETQYF
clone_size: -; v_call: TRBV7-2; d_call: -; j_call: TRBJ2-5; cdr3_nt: TGTGCCAGCAGCTTAGGGGGCAGACAAGAGACCCAGTACTTC; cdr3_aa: CASSLGGRQETQYF
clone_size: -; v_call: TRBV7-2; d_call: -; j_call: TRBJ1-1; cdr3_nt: TGTGCCAGCAGCTCTGGTAGGGTGAACACTGAAGCTTTCTTT; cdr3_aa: CASSSGRVNTEAFF
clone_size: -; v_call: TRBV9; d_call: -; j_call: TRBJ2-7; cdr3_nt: TGTGCCAGCAGCGGTGGAAGGGACACCTACGAGCAGTACTTC; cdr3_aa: CASSGGRDTYEQYF
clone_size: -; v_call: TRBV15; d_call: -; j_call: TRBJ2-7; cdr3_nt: TGTGCCACCAGCAGAGATCGGGGCGCCCACGAGCAGTACTTC; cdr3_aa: CATSRDRGAHEQYF
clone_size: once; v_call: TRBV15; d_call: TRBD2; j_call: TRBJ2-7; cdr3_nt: TGTGCCACCAGCAGAGAACTAGCGGGAGGGCCGAGTTACGAGCAGTACTTC; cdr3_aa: CATSRELAGGPSYEQYF
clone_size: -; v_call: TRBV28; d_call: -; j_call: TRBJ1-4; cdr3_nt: TGTGCCAGCAGTTTTTCTTCGGGGGAAAAACTGTTTTTT; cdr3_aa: CASSFSSGEKLFF
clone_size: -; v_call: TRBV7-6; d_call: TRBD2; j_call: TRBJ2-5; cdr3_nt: TGTGCCAGCAGCTTAGAAAACGACAGCCCTAGCGCCGGGAGGGCTCACTTC; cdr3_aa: CASSLENDSPSAGRAHF
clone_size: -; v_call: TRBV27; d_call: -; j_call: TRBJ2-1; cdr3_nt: TGTGCCAGCAGTCTCCGGGATGAGCAGTTCTTC; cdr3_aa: CASSLRDEQFF
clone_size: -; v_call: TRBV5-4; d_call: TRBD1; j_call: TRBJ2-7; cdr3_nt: TGTGCCAGCAGCCCAGCCACGGGACAGGGTCGCTACGAGCAGTACTTC; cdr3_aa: CASSPATGQGRYEQYF
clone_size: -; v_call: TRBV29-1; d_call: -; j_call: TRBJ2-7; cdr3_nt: TGCAGCGTTGAAGATCCGGCGGGGTTCTACGAGCAGTACTTC; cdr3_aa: CSVEDPAGFYEQYF
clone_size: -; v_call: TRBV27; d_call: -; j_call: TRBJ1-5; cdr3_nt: TGTGCCAGCAGTGGGCAGGGTAGGGTTCAGCCCCAGCATTTT; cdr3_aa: CASSGQGRVQPQHF
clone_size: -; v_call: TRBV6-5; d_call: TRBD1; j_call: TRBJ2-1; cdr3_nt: TGTGCCAGCAGTTCCGGGACAGGGGCGTTATACAATGAGCAGTTCTTC; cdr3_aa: CASSSGTGALYNEQFF